Each of the 13 T cell receptor beta chains below was sequenced from the same sample in a study of OX40 agonist ivuxolimab in advanced cancers. Here immunoSEQ multiplex PCR was the method, and the copy in TCRdb shows in-frame clones only, minus some. The sample holds 65,000 to 90,000 clones; over 75% are singletons and the top ten take under 0.55%. Sequencing used CD4+ or CD8+ T cells sorted from blood, obtained in a trial of the OX40 agonist ivuxolimab. The receptors shown here come from an adult with an advanced solid tumor such as melanoma, head and neck, liver or kidney cancer.

CDR3 residues: CASSPPGQGGGYTF. In DNA, the CDR3 is TGTGCCAGCAGCCCCCCGGGACAGGGGGGAGGCTACACCTTC. The V and J genes are TRBV9 and TRBJ1-2, with 11 positions matching TRBD1. Germline V gives CDR1 SGDLS, CDR2 YYNGEE. The CDR3 extends over 14 amino acids. The trim removed 4 bases at V and 8 bases at J, leaving 7 bases unmatched.

This chain joins TRBV9 and TRBJ2-2; TRBD2 matches at 14 bases. The CDR3 has 16 residues. With V trimmed by 3 bases and J by 6 bases, 4 bases remained unmatched. Looked up from germline, CDR1 is SGDLS and CDR2 is YYNGEE. CDR3: CASSETSGRAAGELFF. The CDR3 region has the DNA TGTGCCAGCAGCGAGACTAGCGGGAGGGCCGCCGGGGAGCTGTTTTTT. The complete variable domain, with remaining parts taken from reference TRBV9 and TRBJ2-2, reads DSGVTQTPKHLITATGQRVTLRCSPRSGDLSVYWYQQSLDQGLQFLIQYYNGEERAKGNILERFSAQQFPDLHSELNLSSLELGDSALYFCASSETSGRAAGELFFGEGSRLTVL.

The chain carries TRBV7-8 and TRBJ1-1, with D unresolved. V was cut by 2 bases and J by 5 bases, with 12 bases left in between. The CDR3 covers 14 residues. Germline V gene lookup returns CDR1 SGHVS and CDR2 FQNEAQ. The CDR3 spells CASSLNEGRTEAFF. In nucleotides, the CDR3 is TGTGCCAGCAGCTTAAACGAGGGAAGGACTGAAGCTTTCTTT.

The chain couples TRBV29-1 to TRBJ2-2, with D possibly being TRBD1 (6 bases). The length of the CDR3 is 13 residues. V dropped 3 bases and J dropped 6 bases, with 11 bases sitting between them. Germline V lookup: CDR1 SQVTM, CDR2 ANQGSEA. The DNA of the CDR3 is TGCAGCGTTGACTTAACAGGGTCCGGGGAGCTGTTTTTT. This gives the protein CSVDLTGSGELFF.

In its sample, this clone was seen a few times. The J gene is TRBJ2-1, the V gene TRBV29-1; 9 nucleotides align to TRBD2. CDR1 SQVTM and CDR2 ANQGSEA come from the germline V gene. CDR3 length: 15 residues. The junction had 7 bases not matched to a gene; V was cut back by 7 bases and J by 0 bases. CDR3 bases: TGCAGCGCCAGGACTAGCGCCACCTCCTACAATGAGCAGTTCTTC. Translated: CSARTSATSYNEQFF.

The V and J genes are TRBV2 and TRBJ2-2; D may be TRBD1 (5 bases). Germline V gene sequence: CDR1 SNHLY, CDR2 FYNNEI. The germline V and J ends were trimmed by 6 bases and 0 bases, with 8 bases remaining between them. This CDR3 is 14 amino acids long. The CDR3 here is CASSRATNTGELFF. The CDR3 coding sequence is TGTGCCAGCAGCAGGGCGACGAACACCGGGGAGCTGTTTTTT.

This clone was observed a single time. This chain links TRBV7-8 with TRBJ1-5, with D maybe TRBD1 (5 bases). CDR3 size: 15 residues. Germline-derived CDR1 and CDR2 are SGHVS and FQNEAQ. V lost 3 bases and J 9 bases, leaving 18 bases between the germline ends. The CDR3: CASSFDRAPKSPQHF. Written as DNA, the CDR3 is TGTGCCAGCAGCTTCGACAGAGCCCCGAAATCGCCCCAGCATTTT.

The chain uses TRBV9 and TRBJ1-2; 7 bases align to TRBD1. The ends lost 3 bases at V and 7 bases at J; junction bases unmatched: 9. The CDR3 has 14 residues. Germline-derived CDR1 and CDR2 are SGDLS and YYNGEE. In DNA form, the CDR3 reads TGTGCCAGCAGCGAGAGACAGGGCGCAGGTGGCTACACCTTC. Residues: CASSERQGAGGYTF.

The gene calls are TRBV6-6 and TRBJ1-1; D uncertain. Germline CDR1 and CDR2: MNHNY and SVGAGI (reference sequence). This CDR3 is built from 13 residues. V lost 5 bases and J 1 base, leaving 8 bases between the germline ends. The CDR3 region has the DNA TGTGCCAGCAGTAGGCCGGGGAACACTGAAGCTTTCTTT. As protein: CASSRPGNTEAFF.

The chain recombines TRBV13 with TRBJ2-7; a weak D match, TRBD1 (5 bases). The germline V gene encodes CDR1 PRHDT and CDR2 FYEKMQ (reference sequence). This CDR3 is built from 12 residues. V was clipped by 5 bases and J by 6 bases, with 11 bases between them. The CDR3 here is CASSLRGFEQYF. CDR3 nucleotides: TGTGCCAGCAGCCTAAGGGGTTTCGAGCAGTACTTC.

This clone was seen only once. The V call is TRBV7-2, the J call TRBJ2-4; TRBD2 matches 8 bases. CDR1 is SGHTA and CDR2 is FQGNSA in the germline V gene. This CDR3 has 17 amino acids. Trimming removed 5 bases from V and 0 bases from J; junction bases left unmatched: 9. For the CDR3, the DNA is TGTGCCAGCAGCCCGGGGGGGACTAGACAAGCCAAAAACATTCAGTACTTC. Protein: CASSPGGTRQAKNIQYF.

The chain combines TRBV11-2 with TRBJ2-5; D uncertain. CDR1 SGHAT and CDR2 FQNNGV come from the germline V gene. The CDR3 has 13 amino acids. With 0 bases removed from V and 5 bases from J, the gap between germline ends came to 7 bases. The CDR3 coding sequence is TGTGCCAGCAGCTTAGATCTGGGGGAGACCCAGTACTTC. It is translated as CASSLDLGETQYF.

This chain uses TRBV5-1 with TRBJ2-3; TRBD1 might be the D (5 bases). The CDR3 loop spans 14 amino acids. V shed 5 bases and J shed 1 base, with 11 bases lying between them. Per germline, CDR1 SGHRS and CDR2 YFSETQ. DNA of the CDR3: TGCGCCAGCAGTTCAGGGTTTGGCACAGATACGCAGTATTTT. As protein: CASSSGFGTDTQYF.